This TCR beta chain was retrieved from a study of blood T cell repertoires in COVID-19. This clone was seen once. This CDR3 is 13 amino acids long. Trimming took 2 bases from V and 2 from J, leaving 6 bases between them. CDR1 and CDR2 (germline): MNHNS, SASEGT. The table came from immunoSEQ multiplex PCR; TCRdb's copy has only in-frame clones and leaves some out. The data contain over 250,000 clones, about nine tenths of them seen just once; the ten biggest clones take up 6.3%. The receptor was derived from a woman between 45 and 60 years old with COVID-19, enrolled during active disease. The chain joins TRBV6-1 to TRBJ1-1; no firm D call. What was sequenced was peripheral blood. The CDR3: CASSEIVNTEAFF. The CDR3 nucleotides are TGTGCCAGCAGTGAAATTGTAAACACTGAAGCTTTCTTT.